One sample yielded the 16 T cell receptor beta chains listed below, sequenced in a study of blood T cell repertoires in COVID-19. Using immunoSEQ multiplex PCR, the repertoire was profiled, and TCRdb retains in-frame clones only, with some absent. The top ten hold 6.5% to 9% of the sample, which has some 170,000 clones, 75% to 90% seen once. The sample taken for sequencing was peripheral blood. These receptors were obtained from a woman in her sixties with acute or convalescent COVID-19.

This clone showed up just once. This rearrangement joins TRBV7-9 to TRBJ1-1, with D unresolved. CDR3 length: 11 amino acids. The germline gives CDR1 SEHNR, CDR2 FQNEAQ (reference sequence). The V end was cut by 5 bases, the J end by 9 bases, with 10 bases between. CDR3: CASSPVGQAFF. For the CDR3, the DNA is TGTGCCAGCAGCCCGGTTGGGCAAGCTTTCTTT.

The V call is TRBV3-1 (or the pseudogene TRBV3-2), the J call TRBJ1-2, with D perhaps matching TRBD1 (5 bases). The V gene lost 4 bases and the J gene lost 2 bases, with 11 bases spanning the gap. The CDR3 extends over 14 amino acids. CDR1 and CDR2 (germline): LGHDT, YNNKEL (reference sequence). CDR3 region: CASSRAGRNYGYTF. The CDR3 nucleotides read TGTGCCAGCAGCCGAGCAGGGAGGAACTATGGCTACACCTTC.

The chain joins TRBV6-2 or TRBV6-3 to TRBJ1-1, with 7 bases aligning to TRBD1. Germline V CDR1 and CDR2: MNHEY, SVGEGT. The trim removed 3 bases at V and 3 bases at J, leaving 4 bases unmatched. CDR3 length equals 14 residues. The DNA of the CDR3 is TGTGCCAGCAGTTATGTTCAGGGGGACACTGAAGCTTTCTTT. This gives the protein CASSYVQGDTEAFF.

The genes are TRBV18 and TRBJ2-3; TRBD2 is a possible D gene (6 bases). CDR1 and CDR2 (germline): KGHSH, LQKENI. The CDR3 contains 16 residues. V was trimmed by 0 bases and J by 1 base, leaving 11 bases between them. The CDR3 protein is CASSPPGTQRTDTQYF. The CDR3 DNA sequence: TGTGCCAGCTCACCACCCGGGACTCAGCGCACAGATACGCAGTATTTT.

This clone showed up just a few times. The chain employs TRBV9 and TRBJ2-7, with TRBD1 identical over 8 bases. Per the germline V gene, CDR1 is SGDLS and CDR2 is YYNGEE. The length of the CDR3 is 15 residues. V lost 3 bases to trimming and J lost 3 bases; unmatched junction nucleotides: 8. The CDR3 loop reads CASSEGVGQGYEQYF. In DNA form, the CDR3 reads TGTGCCAGCAGCGAGGGCGTAGGACAGGGCTACGAGCAGTACTTC.

J is TRBJ1-1 and V is TRBV5-1, with a weak D call TRBD1 (5 bases). Trimming took 6 bases from V and 1 from J, leaving 13 bases between them. The CDR3 totals 14 residues. Germline V CDR1 and CDR2: SGHRS, YFSETQ. The CDR3 DNA follows: TGCGCCAGCAAGCTGTCTACAGGGAACACTGAAGCTTTCTTT. This encodes CASKLSTGNTEAFF. The full variable domain, its missing parts supplied by reference TRBV5-1 and TRBJ1-1, is KAGVTQTPRYLIKTRGQQVTLSCSPISGHRSVSWYQQTPGQGLQFLFEYFSETQRNKGNFPGRFSGRQFSNSRSEMNVSTLELGDSALYLCASKLSTGNTEAFFGQGTRLTVV.

The rearrangement links TRBV28 to TRBJ2-3; the D gene is possibly TRBD2 (5 bases). This CDR3 spans 15 amino acids. CDR1 MDHEN and CDR2 SYDVKM come from the germline V gene. V was trimmed by 2 bases and J by 1 base, leaving 10 bases between them. CDR3 protein: CASSLGGRRTDTQYF. The CDR3 DNA reads as TGTGCCAGCAGTTTAGGAGGCAGGCGCACAGATACGCAGTATTTT.

The chain uses TRBV5-4 and TRBJ2-7; the match to TRBD2 covers 8 bases. The V gene's germline CDR1 is SGHNT and CDR2 YYREEE (reference sequence). The CDR3 runs 14 residues. After removal of 3 bases from V and 3 bases from J, the junction contained 5 bases not matched to a gene. The chain's CDR3 is CASSSSGSLYEQYF. In DNA form, the CDR3 reads TGTGCCAGCAGCTCCAGCGGGAGTCTCTACGAGCAGTACTTC.

A single count supports this clone. The J gene is TRBJ2-1, the V gene TRBV24-1; maybe TRBD1 (5 bases). V was clipped by 0 bases and J by 0 bases, with 5 bases between them. The CDR3 is 15 residues long. CDR1 and CDR2 from the germline V gene are KGHDR and SFDVKD. This CDR3 is CATSDLDSSYNEQFF. The CDR3 DNA sequence: TGTGCCACCAGTGATTTGGACAGCTCCTACAATGAGCAGTTCTTC.

The chain employs TRBV21-1 and TRBJ2-7; the table's D gene call, TRBD1, was not cross checked with the DNA. TRBV21-1 is listed as a pseudogene. The CDR3 contains 16 residues. DNA of the CDR3: TGTGCCAGCAGTACACAACAGGGCTACGCCTTTCGGGAGCAGTACGTC. It specifies CASSTQQGYAFREQYV.

V and J are TRBV27 and TRBJ1-1; tentatively, D is TRBD1 (6 bases). CDR1 is MNHEY and CDR2 is SMNVEV in the germline V gene (reference sequence). This CDR3 comprises 15 residues. V dropped 7 bases and J dropped 5 bases, with 20 bases sitting between them. The CDR3 loop reads CASNLFVGARTEAFF. CDR3 sequence (DNA): TGTGCCAGCAATCTCTTTGTGGGGGCAAGGACTGAAGCTTTCTTT.

This chain joins TRBV19 and TRBJ2-7; tentative D call: TRBD2 (6 bases). V was cut by 3 bases and J by 3 bases, with 6 bases left in between. There are 12 residues in the CDR3. The germline CDR1 and CDR2 sequences are LNHDA and SQIVND (reference sequence). The CDR3 nucleotides read TGTGCCAGTAGTATGGAGGGCTACGAGCAGTACTTC. Its translation: CASSMEGYEQYF.

This chain joins TRBV3-1 (or the pseudogene TRBV3-2) and TRBJ2-2, with D uncertain. The CDR3 sequence is 13 residues long. V was cut by 1 base and J by 5 bases, with 5 bases left in between. Germline loops: CDR1 LGHDT, CDR2 YNNKEL (reference sequence). In nucleotides, the CDR3 is TGTGCCAGCAGCCAAGCGGGTACCGGGGAGCTGTTTTTT. Protein: CASSQAGTGELFF.

V usage is TRBV28 and J usage is TRBJ1-2; D not resolved. Trimming stripped 5 bases from V and 8 bases from J, with 21 bases between. This CDR3 spans 15 amino acids. CDR1 and CDR2 (germline): MDHEN, SYDVKM. DNA of the CDR3: TGTGCCAGCAGTCGCCTCCCCAGAGGCTCGTACGGCTACACCTTC. Translated, it gives CASSRLPRGSYGYTF.

Comments on this clone: Other DNA variants within this sample encode the same CDR3. This rearrangement joins TRBV3-1 (or the pseudogene TRBV3-2) to TRBJ2-7; TRBD2 aligns across 7 bases. V dropped 1 base and J dropped 7; count of bases not matched to a gene: 1. The germline CDR1 and CDR2 sequences are LGHDT and YNNKEL (reference sequence). This CDR3 has 12 residues. In DNA form, the CDR3 reads TGTGCCAGCAGCCAAGTGGGGGGGGAGCAGTACTTC. Translation gives CASSQVGGEQYF.

This chain uses TRBV19 with TRBJ2-3, with a weak D call TRBD2 (5 bases). This CDR3 has 15 amino acids. Trimming pared 3 bases from V and 1 base from J, leaving 11 bases between. Germline values: CDR1 LNHDA, CDR2 SQIVND (reference sequence). For the CDR3, the DNA is TGTGCCAGTAGTATGATGGGAGCCGGCACAGATACGCAGTATTTT. It translates to CASSMMGAGTDTQYF.